This T cell receptor (beta chain) was retrieved from a study of CD8 T cells in Susac syndrome. The CDR3 loop spans 13 amino acids. Germline V gene data show CDR1 as MDHEN and CDR2 as SYDVKM. V was cut by 5 bases and J by 5 bases, with 13 bases left in between. TCR beta sequencing was performed on blood CD8+ and CD4+ T cells. Random hexamers primed reverse transcription of about 0.45 to 1 ug RNA. Coverage of TCR beta CDR3 amplification by immunoSEQ multiplex PCR extended to 54 Vbeta and 13 Jbeta. A single record per CDR3 protein comes from TCRdb applying MiXCR to the immunoSEQ multiplex PCR reads. This table holds 330,000 or so distinct CDR3 sequences, around 85% found once.

The chain couples TRBV28 to TRBJ2-7; maybe TRBD1 (6 bases). The specimen was CD8+ T cells from PBMCs. The receptor's source is a human donor with multiple sclerosis. Here the CDR3 reads CASSITGLNEQYF. The CDR3 DNA reads as TGTGCCAGCAGTATTACAGGGTTGAACGAGCAGTACTTC.